The sequence of this T cell receptor delta chain was determined in a study of γδ T cells in repeated Plasmodium falciparum infection. Turning to the study itself: Four controlled malaria infections with P. falciparum NF54 spanned about 600 days. Malian repertoires were sampled cross-sectionally without transmission and longitudinally through febrile malaria. General study findings and limits: Vdelta2-negative gammadelta repertoires appeared less diverse and less shared in Malian than Australian children.

Gammadelta T cells were flow-sorted from PBMC into Vgamma9/Vdelta2+ and Vdelta2-negative populations for bulk analysis. TCRdb fed the multiplex PCR reads into CATT to redo clone calling. The sample has 90,000 or so delta-chain clones, 0.75% to 1% seen once; the top ten hold 9.6%. V was pared by 5 bases and J by 2 bases, with 17 bases between. The CDR3 is made up of 15 amino acids. Germline values: CDR1 GEAIGNYY, CDR2 EKD. With regard to this clone: The antigen remains undetermined. The protein that TCRdb holds for this DNA derives from a much larger clone and differs from the translated DNA at residue 4, which likely indicates a read error; the protein shown here is translated from the DNA.

The sample taken for sequencing was gamma-delta T cells from blood. This TCR came from a pool of human donors (malaria-infected and uninfected, not separated). The chain carries TRDV2 and TRDJ1; TRDD3 is a possible D gene (6 bases). The CDR3 nucleotides are TGTGCCTGTGGCCCGGCCGGGGGGGAAACCGATAAACTCATCTTT. It specifies CACGPAGGETDKLIF.